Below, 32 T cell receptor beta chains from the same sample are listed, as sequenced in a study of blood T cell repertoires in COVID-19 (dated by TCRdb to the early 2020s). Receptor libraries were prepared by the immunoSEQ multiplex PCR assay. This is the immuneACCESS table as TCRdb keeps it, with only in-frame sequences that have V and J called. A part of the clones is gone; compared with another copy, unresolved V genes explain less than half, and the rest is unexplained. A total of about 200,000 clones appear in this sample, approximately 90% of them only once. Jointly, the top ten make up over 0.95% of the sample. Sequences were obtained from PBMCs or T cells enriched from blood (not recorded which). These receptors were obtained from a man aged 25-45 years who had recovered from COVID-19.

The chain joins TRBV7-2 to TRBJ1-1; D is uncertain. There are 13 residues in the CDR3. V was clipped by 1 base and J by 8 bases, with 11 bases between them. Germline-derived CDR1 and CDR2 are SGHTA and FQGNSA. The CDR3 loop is CASSLVEVAEAFF. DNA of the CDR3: TGTGCCAGCAGCTTAGTGGAGGTGGCCGAAGCTTTCTTT.

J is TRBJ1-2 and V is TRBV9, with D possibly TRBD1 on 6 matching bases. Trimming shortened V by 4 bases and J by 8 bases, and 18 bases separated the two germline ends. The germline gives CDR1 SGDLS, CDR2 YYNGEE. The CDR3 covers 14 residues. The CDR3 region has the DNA TGTGCCAGCAGCCGGGGCGGACAGTCGCAGGGCTACACCTTC. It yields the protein CASSRGGQSQGYTF.

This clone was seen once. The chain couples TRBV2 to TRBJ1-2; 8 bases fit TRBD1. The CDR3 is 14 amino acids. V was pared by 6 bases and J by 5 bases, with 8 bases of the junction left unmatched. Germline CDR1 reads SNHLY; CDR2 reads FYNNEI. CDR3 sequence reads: CASRDTGGAYGYTF. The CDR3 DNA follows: TGTGCCAGCAGGGACACAGGGGGAGCTTATGGCTACACCTTC. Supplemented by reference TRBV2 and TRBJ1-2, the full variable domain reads EPEVTQTPSHQVTQMGQEVILRCVPISNHLYFYWYRQILGQKVEFLVSFYNNEISEKSEIFDDQFSVERPDGSNFTLKIRSTKLEDSAMYFCASRDTGGAYGYTFGSGTRLTVV.

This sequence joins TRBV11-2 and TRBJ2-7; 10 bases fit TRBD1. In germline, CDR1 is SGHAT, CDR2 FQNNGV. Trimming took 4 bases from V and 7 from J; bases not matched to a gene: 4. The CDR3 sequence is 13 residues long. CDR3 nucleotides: TGTGCCAGCAGCTGGGACAGGGGAGGGGAGCAGTACTTC. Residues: CASSWDRGGEQYF.

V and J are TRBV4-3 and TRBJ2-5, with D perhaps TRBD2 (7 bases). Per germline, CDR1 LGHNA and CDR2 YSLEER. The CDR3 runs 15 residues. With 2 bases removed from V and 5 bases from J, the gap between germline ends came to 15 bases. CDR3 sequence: CASSQRRGGLETQYF. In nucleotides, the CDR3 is TGCGCCAGCAGCCAAAGAAGGGGGGGCCTGGAGACCCAGTACTTC.

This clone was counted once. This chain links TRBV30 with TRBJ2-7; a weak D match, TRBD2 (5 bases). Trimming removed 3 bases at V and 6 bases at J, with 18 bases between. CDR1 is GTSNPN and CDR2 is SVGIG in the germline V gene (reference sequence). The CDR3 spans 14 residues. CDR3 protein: CAWSIGQRTSEQYF. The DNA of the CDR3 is TGTGCCTGGAGCATAGGGCAGCGGACCTCCGAGCAGTACTTC.

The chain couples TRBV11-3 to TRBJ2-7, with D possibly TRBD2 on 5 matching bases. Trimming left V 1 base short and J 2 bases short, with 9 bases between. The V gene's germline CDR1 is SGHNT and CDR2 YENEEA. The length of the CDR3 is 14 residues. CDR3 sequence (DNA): TGTGCCAGCAGCTTAGGAGGGAACCCCTACGAGCAGTACTTC. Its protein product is CASSLGGNPYEQYF. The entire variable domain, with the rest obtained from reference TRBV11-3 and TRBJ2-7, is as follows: EAGVVQSPRYKIIEKKQPVAFWCNPISGHNTLYWYLQNLGQGPELLIRYENEEAVDDSQLPKDRFSAERLKGVDSTLKIQPAELGDSAVYLCASSLGGNPYEQYFGPGTRLTVT.

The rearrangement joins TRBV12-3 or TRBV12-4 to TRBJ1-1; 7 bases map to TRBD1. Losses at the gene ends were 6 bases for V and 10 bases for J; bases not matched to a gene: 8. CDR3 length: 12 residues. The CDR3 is CASSLRQGRAFF. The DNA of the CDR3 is TGTGCCAGCAGCCTCAGACAGGGCCGAGCTTTCTTT.

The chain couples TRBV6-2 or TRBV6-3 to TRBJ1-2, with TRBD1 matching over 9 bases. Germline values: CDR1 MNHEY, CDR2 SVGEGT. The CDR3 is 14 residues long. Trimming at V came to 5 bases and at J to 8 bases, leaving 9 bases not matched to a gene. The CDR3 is CASSLRDRARGYTF. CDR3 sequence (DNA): TGTGCCAGCAGTCTACGGGACAGGGCACGCGGCTACACCTTC.

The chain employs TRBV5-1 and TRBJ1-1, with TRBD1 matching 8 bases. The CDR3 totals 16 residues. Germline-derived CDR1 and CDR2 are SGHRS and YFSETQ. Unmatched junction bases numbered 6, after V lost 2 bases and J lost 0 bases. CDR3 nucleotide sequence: TGCGCCAGCAGCTTTTACCGGACAGGGATGAACACTGAAGCTTTCTTT. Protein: CASSFYRTGMNTEAFF. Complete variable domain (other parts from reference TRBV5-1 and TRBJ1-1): KAGVTQTPRYLIKTRGQQVTLSCSPISGHRSVSWYQQTPGQGLQFLFEYFSETQRNKGNFPGRFSGRQFSNSRSEMNVSTLELGDSALYLCASSFYRTGMNTEAFFGQGTRLTVV.

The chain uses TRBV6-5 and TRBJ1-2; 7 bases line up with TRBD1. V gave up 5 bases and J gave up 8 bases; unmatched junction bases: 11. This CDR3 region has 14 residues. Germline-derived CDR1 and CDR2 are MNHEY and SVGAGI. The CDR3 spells CASSQQGIGGGYTF. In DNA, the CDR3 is TGTGCCAGCAGTCAACAGGGGATAGGCGGGGGCTACACCTTC.

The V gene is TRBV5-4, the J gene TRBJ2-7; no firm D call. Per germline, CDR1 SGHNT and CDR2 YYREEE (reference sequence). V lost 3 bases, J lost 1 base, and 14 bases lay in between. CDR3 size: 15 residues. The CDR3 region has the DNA TGTGCCAGCAGCTCCGTCCGAGGTGGGTCCTACGAGCAGTACTTC. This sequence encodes CASSSVRGGSYEQYF.

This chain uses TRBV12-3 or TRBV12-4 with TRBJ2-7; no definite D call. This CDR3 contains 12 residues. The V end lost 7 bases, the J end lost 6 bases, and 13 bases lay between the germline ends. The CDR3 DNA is TGTGCCAGCACAGCAGCATGGAGCGAGCAGTACTTC. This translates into CASTAAWSEQYF.

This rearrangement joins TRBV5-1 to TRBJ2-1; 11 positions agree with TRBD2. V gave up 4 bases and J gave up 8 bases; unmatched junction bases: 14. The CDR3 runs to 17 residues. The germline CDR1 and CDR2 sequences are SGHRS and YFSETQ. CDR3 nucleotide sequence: TGCGCCAGCAGCCCGAATATAGCGGGGGGGCCTGTCTATGAGCAGTTCTTC. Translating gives CASSPNIAGGPVYEQFF.

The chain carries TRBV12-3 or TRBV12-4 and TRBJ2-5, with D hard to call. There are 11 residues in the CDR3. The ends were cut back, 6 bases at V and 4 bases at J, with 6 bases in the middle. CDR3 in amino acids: CASSLGETQYF. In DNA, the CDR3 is TGTGCCAGCAGCCTAGGAGAGACCCAGTACTTC.

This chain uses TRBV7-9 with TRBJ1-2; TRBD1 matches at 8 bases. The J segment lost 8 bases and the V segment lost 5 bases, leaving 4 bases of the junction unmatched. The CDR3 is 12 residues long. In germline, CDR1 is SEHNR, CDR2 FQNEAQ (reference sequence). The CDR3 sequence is CASSPRGLGYTF. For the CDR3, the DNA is TGTGCCAGCAGCCCCAGGGGGCTGGGCTACACCTTC.

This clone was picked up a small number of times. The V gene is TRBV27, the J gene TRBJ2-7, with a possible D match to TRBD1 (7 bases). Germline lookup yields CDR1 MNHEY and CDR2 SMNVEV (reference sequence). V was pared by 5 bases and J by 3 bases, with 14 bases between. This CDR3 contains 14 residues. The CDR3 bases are TGTGCCAGCAGTACGCAGGGGGGTGTCTACGAGCAGTACTTC. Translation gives CASSTQGGVYEQYF.

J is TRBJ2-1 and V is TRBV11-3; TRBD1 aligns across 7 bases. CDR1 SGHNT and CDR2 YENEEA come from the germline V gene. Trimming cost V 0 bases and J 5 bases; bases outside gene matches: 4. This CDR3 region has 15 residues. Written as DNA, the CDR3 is TGTGCCAGCAGCTTAGATCAGGGGGTTGACAATGAGCAGTTCTTC. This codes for CASSLDQGVDNEQFF.

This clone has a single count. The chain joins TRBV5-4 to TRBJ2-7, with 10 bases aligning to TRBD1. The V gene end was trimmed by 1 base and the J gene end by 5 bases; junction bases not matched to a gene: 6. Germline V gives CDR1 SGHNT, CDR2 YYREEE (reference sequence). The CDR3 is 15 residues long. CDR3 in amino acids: CASSLRLTGGNEQYF. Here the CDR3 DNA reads TGTGCCAGCAGCTTGCGGTTGACAGGGGGCAACGAGCAGTACTTC.

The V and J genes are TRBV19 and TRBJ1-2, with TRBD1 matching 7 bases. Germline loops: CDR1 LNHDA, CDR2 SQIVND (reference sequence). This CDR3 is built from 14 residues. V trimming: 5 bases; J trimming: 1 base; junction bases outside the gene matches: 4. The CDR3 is CASSSRQGNYGYTF. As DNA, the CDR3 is TGTGCCAGTAGTTCCAGACAGGGTAACTATGGCTACACCTTC.

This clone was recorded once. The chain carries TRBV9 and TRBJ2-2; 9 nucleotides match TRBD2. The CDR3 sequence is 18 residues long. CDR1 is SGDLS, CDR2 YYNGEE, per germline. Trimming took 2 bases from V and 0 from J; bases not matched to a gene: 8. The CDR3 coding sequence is TGTGCCAGCAGCGTTGTACCTAGCGGGGCCCCGAACACCGGGGAGCTGTTTTTT. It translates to CASSVVPSGAPNTGELFF.

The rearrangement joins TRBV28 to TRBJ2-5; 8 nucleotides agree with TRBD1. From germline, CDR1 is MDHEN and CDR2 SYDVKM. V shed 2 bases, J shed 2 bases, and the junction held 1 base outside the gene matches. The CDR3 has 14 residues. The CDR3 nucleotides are TGTGCCAGCAGTTTAAGGGACAGGCAAGAGACCCAGTACTTC. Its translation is CASSLRDRQETQYF. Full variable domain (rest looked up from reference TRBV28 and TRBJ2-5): DVKVTQSSRYLVKRTGEKVFLECVQDMDHENMFWYRQDPGLGLRLIYFSYDVKMKEKGDIPEGYSVSREKKERFSLILESASTNQTSMYLCASSLRDRQETQYFGPGTRLLVL.

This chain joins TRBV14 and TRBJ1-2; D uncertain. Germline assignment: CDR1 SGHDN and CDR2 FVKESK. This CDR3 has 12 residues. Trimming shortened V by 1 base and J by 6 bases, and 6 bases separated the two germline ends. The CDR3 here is CASSQGLDGYTF. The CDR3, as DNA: TGTGCCAGCAGCCAAGGACTGGATGGCTACACCTTC.

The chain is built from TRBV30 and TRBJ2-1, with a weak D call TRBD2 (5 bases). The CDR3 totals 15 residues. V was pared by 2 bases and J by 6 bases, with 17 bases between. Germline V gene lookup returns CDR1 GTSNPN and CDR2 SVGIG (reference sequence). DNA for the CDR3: TGTGCCTGGAGTCGTTCGGGATACTCGTCCAATGAGCAGTTCTTC. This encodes CAWSRSGYSSNEQFF.

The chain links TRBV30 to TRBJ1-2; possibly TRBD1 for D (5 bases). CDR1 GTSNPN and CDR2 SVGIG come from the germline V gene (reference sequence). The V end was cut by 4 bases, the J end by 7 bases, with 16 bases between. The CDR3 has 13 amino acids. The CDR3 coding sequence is TGTGCCTGGATGGCGAACAGTGGGGCTGGCTACACCTTC. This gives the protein CAWMANSGAGYTF.

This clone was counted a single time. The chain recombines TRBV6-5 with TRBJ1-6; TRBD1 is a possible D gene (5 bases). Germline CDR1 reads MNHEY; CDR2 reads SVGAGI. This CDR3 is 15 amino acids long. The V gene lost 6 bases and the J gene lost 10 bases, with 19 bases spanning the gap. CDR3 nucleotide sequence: TGTGCCAGCAGCCAGACCTTTAGGGGTTTGTCACCCCTCCACTTT. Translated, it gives CASSQTFRGLSPLHF.

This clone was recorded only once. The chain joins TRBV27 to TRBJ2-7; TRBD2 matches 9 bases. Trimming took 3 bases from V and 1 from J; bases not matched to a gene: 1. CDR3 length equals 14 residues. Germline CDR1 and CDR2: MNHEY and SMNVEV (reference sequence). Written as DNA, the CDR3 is TGTGCCAGCAGTTTTACTAGCGGGTCCTACGAGCAGTACTTC. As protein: CASSFTSGSYEQYF.

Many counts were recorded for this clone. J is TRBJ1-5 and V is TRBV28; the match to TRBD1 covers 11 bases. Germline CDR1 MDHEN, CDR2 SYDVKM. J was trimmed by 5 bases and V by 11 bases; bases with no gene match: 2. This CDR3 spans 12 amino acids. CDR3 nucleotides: TGTGCCGGGGGACAGGGGGATCAGCCCCAGCATTTT. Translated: CAGGQGDQPQHF. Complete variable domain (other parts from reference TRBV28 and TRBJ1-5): DVKVTQSSRYLVKRTGEKVFLECVQDMDHENMFWYRQDPGLGLRLIYFSYDVKMKEKGDIPEGYSVSREKKERFSLILESASTNQTSMYLCAGGQGDQPQHFGDGTRLSIL.

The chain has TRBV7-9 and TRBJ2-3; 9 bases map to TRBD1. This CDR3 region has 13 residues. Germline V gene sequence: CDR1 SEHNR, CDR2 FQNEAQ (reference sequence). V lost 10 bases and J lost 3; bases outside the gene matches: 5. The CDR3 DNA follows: TGTGCCAACCCGGGACAGGGAACAGATACGCAGTATTTT. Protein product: CANPGQGTDTQYF.

CDR3 sequence: CASSRPPTTSEAFF. The CDR3 nucleotides read TGTGCCTCATCCAGGCCCCCCACAACGTCTGAAGCTTTCTTT. The rearrangement uses TRBV30 and TRBJ1-1; no definite D call. This CDR3 comprises 14 residues. The ends were cut back, 7 bases at V and 6 bases at J, with 21 bases in the middle. Germline-derived CDR1 and CDR2 are GTSNPN and SVGIG (reference sequence).

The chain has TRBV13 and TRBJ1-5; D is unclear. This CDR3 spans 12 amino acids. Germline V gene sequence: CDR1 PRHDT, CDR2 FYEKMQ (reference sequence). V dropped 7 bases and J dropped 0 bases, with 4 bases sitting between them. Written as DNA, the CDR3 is TGTGCCAGCATAAATAGCAATCAGCCCCAGCATTTT. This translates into CASINSNQPQHF.

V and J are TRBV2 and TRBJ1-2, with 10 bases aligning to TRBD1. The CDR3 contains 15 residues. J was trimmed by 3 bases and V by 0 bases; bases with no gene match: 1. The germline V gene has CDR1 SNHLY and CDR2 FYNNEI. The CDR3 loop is CASSEAGTGDYGYTF. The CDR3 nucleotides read TGTGCCAGCAGTGAAGCCGGGACAGGGGACTATGGCTACACCTTC. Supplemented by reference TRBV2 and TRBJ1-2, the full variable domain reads EPEVTQTPSHQVTQMGQEVILRCVPISNHLYFYWYRQILGQKVEFLVSFYNNEISEKSEIFDDQFSVERPDGSNFTLKIRSTKLEDSAMYFCASSEAGTGDYGYTFGSGTRLTVV.